One TCR beta chain is described in this entry. Its antigen is unidentified. Expressed TCRB transcripts were sequenced after all isolated RNA was converted to cDNA. Clones were read by immunoSEQ multiplex PCR, and TCRdb kept only the in-frame ones, dropping some. The sample consists of approximately 150,000 clones, approximately 13% of them appearing once. This record belongs to a study of beta chain features in type 1 diabetes. The study, taken as a whole, reports: TCRB CDR3s from Type 1 diabetes patients were moderately but significantly shorter in all four CD4+ subsets.

In germline, CDR1 is MNHEY, CDR2 SVGAGI. V lost 4 bases and J lost 0; bases outside the gene matches: 8. The CDR3 loop spans 16 amino acids. Via CD45RO/CCR7/CD25/CD127/CD95/CD27, cells of the CD4+ naive, central memory, regulatory and stem cell-like memory subsets were sorted. This receptor was obtained from a man between 18 and 29 years old with type 1 diabetes. The specimen sequenced was central memory CD4+ T cells from blood. The V gene is TRBV6-5, the J gene TRBJ2-5; TRBD1 matches 7 bases. CDR3 loop: CASSSDREMYQETQYF. CDR3 sequence (DNA): TGTGCCAGCAGTTCCGACAGGGAAATGTACCAAGAGACCCAGTACTTC.